Following are 6 T cell receptor beta chains from one sample sequenced in a study of cytomegalovirus exposure and HLA in healthy donors (TCRdb year 2017). The method behind the library was the immunoSEQ multiplex PCR assay. TCRdb took over this immuneACCESS table, retaining in-frame rearrangements with V and J assigned. Such tables are incomplete; in checked studies, under half of the missing clones stem from an unresolved V gene, and the remainder is unexplained. This sample is represented by about 120,000 clones; nearly 90% of them were singletons. The ten most abundant clones make up 0.95% to 1.5% of the sample. Sequences were obtained from PBMCs. The origin of the receptors is a woman aged 18-29 years in good health and CMV-seronegative.

This chain links TRBV5-4 with TRBJ2-1; 7 bases match TRBD2. The CDR3 contains 16 residues. With V trimmed by 4 bases and J by 13 bases, 20 bases remained unmatched. Germline CDR1 reads SGHNT; CDR2 reads YYREEE (reference sequence). CDR3 DNA: TGTGCCAGCAGCCGATCACAAGCCCAGGAGGGGACTACACAGTTCTTC. Its protein is CASSRSQAQEGTTQFF.

V is TRBV2 and J is TRBJ2-5; 7 bases are shared with TRBD1. The CDR3 has 13 residues. Trimming cost V 7 bases and J 5 bases; bases outside gene matches: 7. Germline CDR1 SNHLY, CDR2 FYNNEI. CDR3 nucleotide sequence: TGTGCCAGCACCCGACAGGGAATGGAGACCCAGTACTTC. Amino acids: CASTRQGMETQYF.

The gene calls are TRBV6-1 and TRBJ2-3, with D maybe TRBD1 (5 bases). Trimming removed 6 bases from V and 3 bases from J, with 13 bases in between. This CDR3 comprises 14 residues. Germline V gene sequence: CDR1 MNHNS, CDR2 SASEGT. DNA for the CDR3: TGTGCCAGCAGGGACAAGGGATGGACAGATACGCAGTATTTT. Its translation is CASRDKGWTDTQYF.

V usage is TRBV6-1 and J usage is TRBJ2-5, with 8 bases lining up with TRBD2. The CDR3 has 14 amino acids. Germline V gene sequence: CDR1 MNHNS, CDR2 SASEGT. Trimming took 7 bases from V and 4 from J; bases not matched to a gene: 8. DNA of the CDR3: TGTGCCAGCATGGCTCGGGAGGGGCCAGAGACCCAGTACTTC. Translated, it gives CASMAREGPETQYF.

The chain combines TRBV7-2 with TRBJ2-1; a possible D gene is TRBD1 (5 bases). With 6 bases removed from V and 0 bases from J, the gap between germline ends came to 12 bases. This CDR3 is built from 15 residues. Germline loops: CDR1 SGHTA, CDR2 FQGNSA. CDR3 DNA sequence: TGTGCCAGCAGACAAGACAGAAGCTCCTACAATGAGCAGTTCTTC. Translated, it gives CASRQDRSSYNEQFF.

The genes are TRBV18 and TRBJ1-1; 9 positions agree with TRBD1. Germline CDR1 and CDR2: KGHSH and LQKENI. After removal of 5 bases from V and 4 bases from J, the junction contained 5 bases not matched to a gene. The CDR3 sequence is 14 residues long. CDR3 region: CASSSGQGSTEAFF. CDR3 bases: TGTGCCAGCTCATCGGGACAGGGCAGCACTGAAGCTTTCTTT.